The TCR beta chain under discussion was sequenced for a study of blood T cells in healthy people across ages (dated by TCRdb to the mid-2010s). General notes on the study: In model experiments, template switching captured about one uniquely barcoded TCR beta cDNA molecule for every two T cells. The study measured age-related changes in TCR beta repertoire diversity using deep sequencing normalized with unique cDNA molecular identifiers. Donors were grouped into four age groups: young (average approximately 16 years), middle-aged (39), aged (62) and long-lived (around 80). Donors of different ages were randomly distributed across sequencing lanes to avoid experimental bias. For two donors (one aged 18 to 29 and one aged 80 or older), the study analyzed two additional independent replicas of 1 million unique cDNA reads from the same blood draw.

The method was 5' RACE. Sequencing was performed on an Illumina HiSeq 2500. A second PCR of roughly 6 to 11 cycles was performed with a sample-barcoded 5' primer and a J-beta primer mix. A unique molecular identifier was introduced onto each TCR beta cDNA molecule by a template-switch 5' adaptor carrying 12 random nucleotides. Each sample yielded at least 3 million CDR3-containing paired-end reads. All of the RNA was converted into first-strand cDNA using the Mint cDNA synthesis kit, with a TRBC-specific oligonucleotide serving as the primer. Following uracil-DNA glycosylase treatment, a first 18-cycle PCR with universal primers M1SS and BC2_uni_R was performed on all cDNA. In the paper's pipeline: For normalization, 1 million high-quality reads were randomly selected from each sample, with every read carrying a distinct molecular identifier. Reads with shared molecular identifiers were discarded instead of being binned into consensus sequences. MiTCR, set to a Q25 quality threshold and the strictest error-elimination algorithm, was used for CDR3 identification, clonotype clustering and error correction. A nonparametric unseen species model using Euler transformation provided a lower-bound estimate of total TCR beta diversity. In TCRdb, the public reads were trimmed at Q25 with fastp and aligned with MiXCR, with productive beta chains retained. Identical CDR3 protein sequences are pooled into one entry, listed with their most common genes and DNA. The V and J calls and clone size come from TCRdb's table, not from the authors' own analysis. The sample table holds 700,000 or so distinct CDR3 sequences, of which 20% to 25% were seen once. The ten largest make up roughly 22% of the sample.

V and J are truncated by 4 bases and 6 bases respectively, leaving an intervening sequence of 18 bases. CDR1 and CDR2 (SGHRS, YFSETQ) derive from the germline V gene. Its CDR3 holds 15 amino acids, cysteine through phenylalanine. Only CDR3 DNA remains: 45 bases, in frame from the first base. On this clonotype: Its antigen remains undetermined. Base qualities are missing; no much larger clone stands one base away.

The roughly 37 donors, aged about 6 to 95 years, were systemically healthy Caucasian individuals from Russia. Each donor gave 9.5 to 10 milliliters of peripheral blood, drawn into EDTA-treated Vacutainer tubes. Ficoll-Paque density-gradient centrifugation was used to isolate PBMCs, with at least 7 million obtained per sample. Trizol reagent was used to extract total RNA from PBMCs, with at least 5.5 micrograms per sample. Naive CD45RAhigh/CD27high T cell percentages were measured by flow cytometry on a PBMC aliquot from every donor. Results the study describes overall, beyond this receptor: Conclusive comparison of naive and antigen-experienced compartments was prevented by the profiling of bulk unsorted PBMCs. Estimates of total diversity based on one million sequenced T cells were considered lower bounds and underestimates. Because donor CMV infection status was unknown, age-related changes in expanded clonotypes were potentially confounded. Compared with the aged group, more naive CD4+ T cells, fewer expanded clones and increased TCR diversity were shown by the long-lived group, suggesting age selection. As age increased, observed TCR beta diversity per million T cells dropped in a roughly linear way, and a significant reduction was already evident by age around 41. The percentage of naive T cells measured by flow cytometry correlated strongly with observed TCR beta diversity.

Sequencing input: blood. The clonotype was recovered from an older man in good health. Recombination connected TRBV5-1 to TRBJ2-3; the D gene is perhaps TRBD1, on 6 matching bases. The nucleotide sequence reads as follows: TGCGCCAGCAGCATGATAGGCAGGGGTGAGGATACGCAGTATTTT. Translated, this is CASSMIGRGEDTQYF.